One sample yielded the 10 T cell receptor beta chains listed below, sequenced in a study of Ad26.COV2.S vaccination and SARS-CoV-2 variants. Clones were sequenced by immunoSEQ multiplex PCR, and TCRdb holds only the in-frame ones, with some missing. The repertoire consists of about 400,000 clones, with 83% occurring once and the leading ten covering 7.4%. Described treatment: roughly 20 received Ad26.COV2.S at low or high dose, single or two shots; 5 received placebo; per-sample allocation not given. Day 63 after the first vaccine or placebo injection was the time point for sampling. This specimen was peripheral blood, taken in a trial of Ad26.COV2.S vaccine versus placebo. These receptors came from a person aged 18-60 years who received the Ad26.COV2.S COVID-19 vaccine or a placebo.

The CDR3: CASSEEEGDTIYF. The CDR3 DNA reads as TGTGCCAGCAGTGAAGAAGAGGGTGACACCATATATTTT. The chain has TRBV25-1 and TRBJ1-3; no clear D gene. V was cut by 2 bases and J by 8 bases, with 10 bases left in between. CDR3 length equals 13 residues. The germline gives CDR1 MGHDK, CDR2 SYGVNS.

On this clone: The junction departs from the called germline gene at one end, perhaps through a read error. This chain connects TRBV6-2 or TRBV6-3 to TRBJ2-1; D not certain. The V gene's germline CDR1 is MNHEY and CDR2 SVGEGT. The CDR3 runs 13 residues. CDR3 bases: TGTGCCAGCAGCTACTCGTCCTACAATGAGCAGTTCTTC. Residues: CASSYSSYNEQFF.

CDR3 loop: CASSLIGWAVRPNNYGYTF. DNA of the CDR3: TGTGCCAGCAGTTTAATCGGGTGGGCCGTACGACCGAATAACTATGGCTACACCTTC. The chain employs TRBV28 and TRBJ1-2; D unclear. Germline V gene sequence: CDR1 MDHEN, CDR2 SYDVKM. Trimming removed 2 bases at V and 1 base at J, with 23 bases between. This CDR3 contains 19 residues.

The chain has TRBV5-4 and TRBJ1-1; TRBD1 agrees at 12 bases. The CDR3 consists of 14 residues. Germline values: CDR1 SGHNT, CDR2 YYREEE (reference sequence). J lost 10 bases, V lost 4 bases, and 8 bases had no gene match. The CDR3 loop is CASSATGQGATAFF. CDR3 DNA sequence: TGTGCCAGCAGCGCGACGGGACAGGGGGCTACAGCTTTCTTT.

The chain joins TRBV6-2 or TRBV6-3 to TRBJ2-5, with a weak D call TRBD1 (5 bases). Trimming stripped 5 bases from V and 1 base from J, with 11 bases between. Per germline, CDR1 MNHEY and CDR2 SVGEGT. The CDR3 totals 14 residues. The CDR3 here is CASSRRQSQETQYF. The CDR3 coding sequence is TGTGCCAGCAGTCGACGACAGAGCCAAGAGACCCAGTACTTC.

This clone has only one observation. This sequence joins TRBV12-3 or TRBV12-4 and TRBJ1-1, with D hard to call. The CDR3 runs 12 residues. V lost 8 bases to trimming and J lost 2 bases, with 9 bases between them. The CDR3 DNA follows: TGTGCCAGCTCGGGAGCAAACACTGAAGCTTTCTTT. As protein: CASSGANTEAFF.

This clone has only a few counts. The genes are TRBV4-3 and TRBJ2-7; D unresolved. Trimming removed 0 bases from V and 2 bases from J, with 8 bases in between. The germline gives CDR1 LGHNA, CDR2 YSLEER. The CDR3 runs 14 residues. DNA for the CDR3: TGCGCCAGCAGCCAAGATTGGCCAACCTACGAGCAGTACTTC. Its protein product is CASSQDWPTYEQYF.

This chain links TRBV11-3 with TRBJ2-2, with D uncertain. The V and J ends lost 3 bases and 6 bases respectively, with 11 bases between them. Per the germline V gene, CDR1 is SGHNT and CDR2 is YENEEA. The CDR3 contains 14 residues. CDR3 loop: CASSLWTEPGELFF. CDR3 bases: TGTGCCAGCAGCTTGTGGACGGAACCCGGGGAGCTGTTTTTT.

V and J are TRBV5-4 and TRBJ2-1; TRBD2 matches at 8 bases. The V segment lost 1 base and the J segment 4 bases; nucleotides outside the gene matches: 7. CDR1 is SGHNT and CDR2 is YYREEE in the germline V gene (reference sequence). The CDR3 has 16 amino acids. Written as DNA, the CDR3 is TGTGCCAGCAGCTTGATCAGCGGGGGAGCGTACAATGAGCAGTTCTTC. Translation: CASSLISGGAYNEQFF.

V and J are TRBV7-3 and TRBJ2-3; either TRBD1 or TRBD2 may supply D (5 bases each). This CDR3 region has 14 residues. The V and J ends lost 5 bases and 6 bases respectively, with 15 bases between them. Looked up from germline, CDR1 is SGHTA and CDR2 is FQGTGA. For the CDR3, the DNA is TGTGCCAGCAGCCGGACTGTGGGGCTGGATACGCAGTATTTT. Translated: CASSRTVGLDTQYF.